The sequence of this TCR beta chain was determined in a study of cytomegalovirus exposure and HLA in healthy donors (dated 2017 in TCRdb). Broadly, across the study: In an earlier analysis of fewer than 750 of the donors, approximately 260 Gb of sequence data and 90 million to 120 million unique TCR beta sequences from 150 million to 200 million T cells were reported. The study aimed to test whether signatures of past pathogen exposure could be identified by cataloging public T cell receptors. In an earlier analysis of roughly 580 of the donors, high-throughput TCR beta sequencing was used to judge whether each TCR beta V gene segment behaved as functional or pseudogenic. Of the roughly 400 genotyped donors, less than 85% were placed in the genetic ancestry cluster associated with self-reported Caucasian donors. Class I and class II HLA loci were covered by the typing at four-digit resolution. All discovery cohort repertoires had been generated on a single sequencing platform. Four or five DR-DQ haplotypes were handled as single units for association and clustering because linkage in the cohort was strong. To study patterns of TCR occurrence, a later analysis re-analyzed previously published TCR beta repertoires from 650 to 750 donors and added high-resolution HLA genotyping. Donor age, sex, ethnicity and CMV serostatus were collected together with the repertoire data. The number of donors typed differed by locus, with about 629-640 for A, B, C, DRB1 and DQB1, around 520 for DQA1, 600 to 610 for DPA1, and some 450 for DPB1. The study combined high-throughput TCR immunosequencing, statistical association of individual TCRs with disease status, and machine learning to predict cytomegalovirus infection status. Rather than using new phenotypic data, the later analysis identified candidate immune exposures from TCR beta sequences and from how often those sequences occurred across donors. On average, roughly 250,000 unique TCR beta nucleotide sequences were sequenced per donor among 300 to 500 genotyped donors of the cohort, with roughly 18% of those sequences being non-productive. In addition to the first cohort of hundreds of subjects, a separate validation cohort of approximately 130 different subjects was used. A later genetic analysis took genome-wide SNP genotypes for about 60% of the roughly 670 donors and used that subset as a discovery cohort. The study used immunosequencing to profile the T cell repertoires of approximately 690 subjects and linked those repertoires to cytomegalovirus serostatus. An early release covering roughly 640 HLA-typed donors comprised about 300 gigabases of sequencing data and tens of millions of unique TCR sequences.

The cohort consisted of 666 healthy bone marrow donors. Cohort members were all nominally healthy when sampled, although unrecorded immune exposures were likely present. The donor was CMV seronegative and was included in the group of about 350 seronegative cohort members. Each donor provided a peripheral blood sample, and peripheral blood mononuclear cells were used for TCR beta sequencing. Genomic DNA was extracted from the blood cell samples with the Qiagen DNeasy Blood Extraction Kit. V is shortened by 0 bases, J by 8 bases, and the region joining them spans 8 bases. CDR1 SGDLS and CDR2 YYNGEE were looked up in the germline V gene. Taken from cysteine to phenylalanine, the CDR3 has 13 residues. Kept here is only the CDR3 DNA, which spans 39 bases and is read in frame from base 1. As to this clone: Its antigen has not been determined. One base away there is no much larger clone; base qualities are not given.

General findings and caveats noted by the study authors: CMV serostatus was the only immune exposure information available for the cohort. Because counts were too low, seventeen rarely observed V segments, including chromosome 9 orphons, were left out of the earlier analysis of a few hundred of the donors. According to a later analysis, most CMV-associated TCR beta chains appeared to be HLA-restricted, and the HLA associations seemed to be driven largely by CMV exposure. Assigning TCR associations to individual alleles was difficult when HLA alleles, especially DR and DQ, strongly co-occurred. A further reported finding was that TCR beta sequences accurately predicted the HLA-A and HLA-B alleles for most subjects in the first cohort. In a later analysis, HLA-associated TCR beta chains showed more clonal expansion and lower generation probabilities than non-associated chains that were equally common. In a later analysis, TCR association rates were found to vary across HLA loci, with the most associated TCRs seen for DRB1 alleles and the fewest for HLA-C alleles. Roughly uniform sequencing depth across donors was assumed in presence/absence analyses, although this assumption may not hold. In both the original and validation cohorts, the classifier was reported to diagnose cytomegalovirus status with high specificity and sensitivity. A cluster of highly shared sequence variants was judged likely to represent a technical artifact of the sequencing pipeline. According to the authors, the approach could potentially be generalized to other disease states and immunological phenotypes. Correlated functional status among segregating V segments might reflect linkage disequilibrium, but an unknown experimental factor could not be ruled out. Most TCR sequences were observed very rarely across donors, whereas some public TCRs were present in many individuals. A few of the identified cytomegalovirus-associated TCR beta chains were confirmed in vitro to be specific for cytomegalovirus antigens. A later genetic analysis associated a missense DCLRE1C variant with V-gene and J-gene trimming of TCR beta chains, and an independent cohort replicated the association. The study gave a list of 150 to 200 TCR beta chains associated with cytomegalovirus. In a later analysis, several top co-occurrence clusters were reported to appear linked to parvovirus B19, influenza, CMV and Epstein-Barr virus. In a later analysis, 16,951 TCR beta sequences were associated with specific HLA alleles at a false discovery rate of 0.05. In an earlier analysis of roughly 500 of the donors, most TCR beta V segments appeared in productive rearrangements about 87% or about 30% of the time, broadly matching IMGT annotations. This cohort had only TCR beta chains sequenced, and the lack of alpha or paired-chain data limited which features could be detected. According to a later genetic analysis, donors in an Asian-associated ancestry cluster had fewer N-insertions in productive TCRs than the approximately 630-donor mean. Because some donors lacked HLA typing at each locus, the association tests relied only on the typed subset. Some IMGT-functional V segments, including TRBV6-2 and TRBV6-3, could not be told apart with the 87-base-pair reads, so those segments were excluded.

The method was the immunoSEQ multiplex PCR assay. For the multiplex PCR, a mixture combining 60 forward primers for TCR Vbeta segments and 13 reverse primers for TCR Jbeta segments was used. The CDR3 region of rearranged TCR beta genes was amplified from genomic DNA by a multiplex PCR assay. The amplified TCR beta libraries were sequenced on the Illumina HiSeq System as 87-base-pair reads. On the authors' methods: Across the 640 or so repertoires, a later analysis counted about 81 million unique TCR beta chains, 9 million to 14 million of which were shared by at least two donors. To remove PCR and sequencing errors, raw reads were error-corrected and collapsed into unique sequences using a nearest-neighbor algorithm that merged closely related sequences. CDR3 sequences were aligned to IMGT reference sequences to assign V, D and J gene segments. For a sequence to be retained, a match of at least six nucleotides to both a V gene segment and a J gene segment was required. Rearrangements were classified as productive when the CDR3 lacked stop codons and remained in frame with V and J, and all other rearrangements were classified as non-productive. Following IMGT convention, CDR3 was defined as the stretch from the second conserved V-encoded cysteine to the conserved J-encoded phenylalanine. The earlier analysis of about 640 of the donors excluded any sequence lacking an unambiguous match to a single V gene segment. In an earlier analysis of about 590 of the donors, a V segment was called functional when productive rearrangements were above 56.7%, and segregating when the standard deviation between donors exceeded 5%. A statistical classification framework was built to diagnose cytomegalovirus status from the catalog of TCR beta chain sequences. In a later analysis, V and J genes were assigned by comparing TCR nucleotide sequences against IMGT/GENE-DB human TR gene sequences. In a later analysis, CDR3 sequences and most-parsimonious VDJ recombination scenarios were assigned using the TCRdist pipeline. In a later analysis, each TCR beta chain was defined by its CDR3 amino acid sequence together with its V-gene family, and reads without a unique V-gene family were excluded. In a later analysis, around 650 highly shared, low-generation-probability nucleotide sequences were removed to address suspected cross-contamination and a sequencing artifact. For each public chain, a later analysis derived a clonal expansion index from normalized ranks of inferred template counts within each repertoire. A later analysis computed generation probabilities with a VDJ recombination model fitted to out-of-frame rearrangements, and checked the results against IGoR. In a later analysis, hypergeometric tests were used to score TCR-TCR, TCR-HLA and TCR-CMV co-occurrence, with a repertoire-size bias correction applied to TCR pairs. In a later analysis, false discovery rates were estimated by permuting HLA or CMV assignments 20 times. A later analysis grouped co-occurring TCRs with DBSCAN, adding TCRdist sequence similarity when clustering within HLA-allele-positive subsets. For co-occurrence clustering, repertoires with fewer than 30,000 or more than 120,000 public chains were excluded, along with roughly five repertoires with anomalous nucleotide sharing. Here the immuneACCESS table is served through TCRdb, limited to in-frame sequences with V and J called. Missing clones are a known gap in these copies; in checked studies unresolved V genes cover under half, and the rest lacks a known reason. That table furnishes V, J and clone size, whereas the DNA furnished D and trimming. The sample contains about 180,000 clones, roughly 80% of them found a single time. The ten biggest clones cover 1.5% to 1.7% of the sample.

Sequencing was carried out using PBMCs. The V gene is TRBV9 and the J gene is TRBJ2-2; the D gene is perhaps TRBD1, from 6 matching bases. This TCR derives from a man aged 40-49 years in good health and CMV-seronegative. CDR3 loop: CASSVVDRGELFF. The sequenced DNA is TGTGCCAGCAGCGTAGTCGACAGGGGGGAGCTGTTTTTT.